This entry lists 3 T cell receptor beta chains sequenced from one sample in a study of T cell repertoires and HLA-DP antigens. TCRdb keeps only in-frame clones here, not all; method: immunoSEQ multiplex PCR. Of 75,000 to 90,000 clones listed, approximately 86% are singletons. No antigen has been assigned to these receptors. The specimen sequenced was CD4+ T cells from PBMCs. Source of these receptors: a man in his fifties in good health and CMV-seronegative.

V usage is TRBV18 and J usage is TRBJ2-5; 12 nucleotides align to TRBD2. The J segment lost 5 bases and the V segment lost 5 bases, leaving 6 bases of the junction unmatched. The CDR3 totals 15 residues. Germline CDR1 is KGHSH and CDR2 is LQKENI. CDR3 residues: CASSTSTSGSETQYF. CDR3 bases: TGTGCCAGCTCAACGTCGACTAGCGGGAGCGAGACCCAGTACTTC.

The CDR3 loop reads CASKQGREPFWEQYF. CDR3 nucleotide sequence: TGTGCCAGCAAGCAGGGACGGGAACCCTTCTGGGAGCAGTACTTC. The V call is TRBV28, the J call TRBJ2-7, with D perhaps being TRBD1 or TRBD2 (5 bases each). Trimming left V 7 bases short and J 7 bases short, with 23 bases between. The CDR3 has 15 amino acids. CDR1 and CDR2 from the germline V gene are MDHEN and SYDVKM. The complete variable domain, with remaining parts taken from reference TRBV28 and TRBJ2-7, reads DVKVTQSSRYLVKRTGEKVFLECVQDMDHENMFWYRQDPGLGLRLIYFSYDVKMKEKGDIPEGYSVSREKKERFSLILESASTNQTSMYLCASKQGREPFWEQYFGPGTRLTVT.

A few counts support this clone. This sequence joins TRBV9 and TRBJ2-1, with D tentatively TRBD2 (6 bases). The germline gives CDR1 SGDLS, CDR2 YYNGEE. The CDR3 has 15 amino acids. The V end was cut by 2 bases, the J end by 0 bases, with 9 bases between. The CDR3 sequence: CASSVTGSSYNEQFF. The CDR3 DNA follows: TGTGCCAGCAGCGTTACCGGGAGCTCCTACAATGAGCAGTTCTTC.